What follows are 22 T cell receptor beta chains derived from one specimen sequenced in a study of T cells in Graves' hyperthyroidism and ophthalmopathy. The investigators amplified TCR beta CDR3 regions from RNA transcripts. Primed by the HTBI set, a first-round RT-PCR was run on the TCR CDR3. TCRdb re-derived calls from the multiplex PCR reads in MiXCR, one entry per CDR3 protein. The sample lists around 300,000 distinct CDR3 sequences; roughly 22% were seen once. The sequenced material came from blood. The receptors here all came from a man aged 25-45 years with Graves' ophthalmopathy.

This clonotype turned up a few times. V usage is TRBV2 and J usage is TRBJ1-5; D unclear. The CDR3 is made up of 14 amino acids. Germline V lookup: CDR1 SNHLY, CDR2 FYNNEI. V was cut by 4 bases and J by 0 bases, with 7 bases left in between. As DNA, the CDR3 is TGTGCCAGCAGTGTCCAGTATAGCAATCAGCCCCAGCATTTT. Protein product: CASSVQYSNQPQHF.

This clonotype was counted only a few times. V usage is TRBV12-3 or TRBV12-4 and J usage is TRBJ2-3; possibly TRBD1 or TRBD2 for D (5 bases each). CDR3 length equals 15 residues. V lost 3 bases and J lost 3, with 13 bases in between. The CDR3 region has the DNA TGTGCCAGCAGTTTGTGGGGGATAAGGACAGATACGCAGTATTTT. Translation gives CASSLWGIRTDTQYF.

Ten or more counts support this clonotype. This sequence joins TRBV13 and TRBJ2-7, with unresolved D. CDR3 size: 14 residues. Trimming stripped 2 bases from V and 0 bases from J, with 8 bases between. Per germline, CDR1 PRHDT and CDR2 FYEKMQ (reference sequence). In DNA form, the CDR3 reads TGTGCCAGCAGCTTATCCTCCCTCTCCTACGAGCAGTACTTC. As protein: CASSLSSLSYEQYF. Using reference TRBV13 and TRBJ2-7 for the parts outside the CDR3, the full variable domain is AAGVIQSPRHLIKEKRETATLKCYPIPRHDTVYWYQQGPGQDPQFLISFYEKMQSDKGSIPDRFSAQQFSDYHSELNMSSLELGDSALYFCASSLSSLSYEQYFGPGTRLTVT.

The V and J genes are TRBV28 and TRBJ2-2, with D possibly matching TRBD2 (5 bases). The germline V gene has CDR1 MDHEN and CDR2 SYDVKM. The CDR3 consists of 13 residues. V was trimmed by 11 bases and J by 6 bases, leaving 16 bases between them. CDR3 region: CASSGISAGELFF. The CDR3 DNA is TGTGCCTCGTCGGGGATTTCGGCCGGGGAGCTGTTTTTT.

The chain uses TRBV7-3 and TRBJ2-1; tentatively, D is TRBD1 or TRBD2 (6 bases each). This CDR3 is built from 14 residues. Trimming cost V 3 bases and J 8 bases, with 14 bases left between them. Germline V gives CDR1 SGHTA, CDR2 FQGTGA. CDR3 residues: CASSFYGGRDEQFF. In DNA form, the CDR3 reads TGTGCCAGCAGCTTCTATGGGGGGCGGGATGAGCAGTTCTTC.

The V gene is TRBV19, the J gene TRBJ2-7, with 11 positions matching TRBD2. V shed 9 bases, J shed 0 bases, and the junction held 13 bases outside the gene matches. The CDR3 sequence is 17 residues long. CDR1 LNHDA and CDR2 SQIVND come from the germline V gene (reference sequence). CDR3: CARERRLAGTSSYEQYF. CDR3 in DNA: TGTGCCAGGGAAAGGAGACTAGCGGGAACGAGCTCCTACGAGCAGTACTTC.

This clonotype was observed at least ten times. The chain carries TRBV12-3 or TRBV12-4 and TRBJ2-7; 8 nucleotides align to TRBD2. Trimming cost V 4 bases and J 2 bases; bases outside gene matches: 4. This CDR3 has 14 residues. The CDR3 bases are TGTGCCAGCAGTTCTCATAGCGGGACCTACGAGCAGTACTTC. Its translation: CASSSHSGTYEQYF.

The genes are TRBV25-1 and TRBJ2-7; a possible D gene is TRBD2 (5 bases). CDR1 and CDR2 (germline): MGHDK, SYGVNS. This CDR3 spans 14 amino acids. Deletions cut 6 bases from V and 7 bases from J, with 19 bases between. The CDR3 protein is CASSKSGTPGEQYF. CDR3 nucleotides: TGTGCCAGCAGCAAAAGCGGAACCCCGGGGGAGCAGTACTTC.

This chain joins TRBV20-1 and TRBJ2-6, with 12 bases lining up with TRBD2. This CDR3 is built from 16 residues. In germline, CDR1 is DFQATT, CDR2 SNEGSKA (reference sequence). Losses at the gene ends were 3 bases for V and 2 bases for J; bases not matched to a gene: 2. This CDR3 is CSASGLAGPGANVLTF. The DNA of the CDR3 is TGCAGTGCTAGTGGACTAGCGGGACCTGGGGCCAACGTCCTGACTTTC.

This clonotype was picked up a small number of times. CDR3 DNA: TGTGCCAGCAGCTCCGAGCGGACCCCGCTCAATGAGCAGTTCTTC. It yields the protein CASSSERTPLNEQFF. The chain recombines TRBV11-2 with TRBJ2-1; a weak D match, TRBD2 (5 bases). The ends were cut back, 4 bases at V and 6 bases at J, with 16 bases in the middle. CDR3 length: 15 amino acids. The V gene's germline CDR1 is SGHAT and CDR2 FQNNGV. The whole variable domain, filled in from reference TRBV11-2 and TRBJ2-1, reads EAGVAQSPRYKIIEKRQSVAFWCNPISGHATLYWYQQILGQGPKLLIQFQNNGVVDDSQLPKDRFSAERLKGVDSTLKIQPAKLEDSAVYLCASSSERTPLNEQFFGPGTRLTVL.

This clonotype was detected only a few times. The chain has TRBV28 and TRBJ1-4, with D maybe TRBD1 (5 bases). The CDR3 totals 14 residues. Germline V gives CDR1 MDHEN, CDR2 SYDVKM. V lost 6 bases to trimming and J lost 6 bases, with 14 bases between them. CDR3 residues: CASSDSGIYEKLFF. The CDR3 DNA follows: TGTGCCAGCAGCGACTCAGGGATTTATGAAAAACTGTTTTTT.

This clonotype was seen repeatedly, ten times or more. The chain employs TRBV30 and TRBJ1-1; 7 bases match TRBD1. The CDR3 covers 14 residues. The V and J ends lost 3 bases and 0 bases, in that order; junction bases with no gene match: 4. Germline values: CDR1 GTSNPN, CDR2 SVGIG (reference sequence). DNA for the CDR3: TGTGCCTGGAGGGCAACAGGGGTGAACACTGAAGCTTTCTTT. Encoded protein: CAWRATGVNTEAFF.

This clonotype was counted many times. The chain recombines TRBV5-1 with TRBJ2-1; no clear D gene. Per the germline V gene, CDR1 is SGHRS and CDR2 is YFSETQ. The CDR3 loop spans 15 amino acids. V was cut by 0 bases and J by 0 bases, with 7 bases left in between. The CDR3 sequence is CASSLGSFSYNEQFF. The DNA of the CDR3 is TGCGCCAGCAGCTTGGGGTCTTTCTCCTACAATGAGCAGTTCTTC. Combining the CDR3 with reference TRBV5-1 and TRBJ2-1 gives the whole variable domain KAGVTQTPRYLIKTRGQQVTLSCSPISGHRSVSWYQQTPGQGLQFLFEYFSETQRNKGNFPGRFSGRQFSNSRSEMNVSTLELGDSALYLCASSLGSFSYNEQFFGPGTRLTVL.

This clonotype was detected many times. V and J are TRBV11-1 and TRBJ2-1; 7 bases line up with TRBD2. The CDR3 extends over 15 amino acids. The ends lost 5 bases at V and 0 bases at J; junction bases unmatched: 4. Germline V gene sequence: CDR1 SGHAT, CDR2 FQDESV (reference sequence). The CDR3 is CASSRRTSSYNEQFF. CDR3 DNA sequence: TGTGCCAGCAGCCGGCGGACTAGCTCCTACAATGAGCAGTTCTTC.

This clonotype was seen a handful of times. The gene calls are TRBV28 and TRBJ2-7; TRBD2 might be the D (7 bases). This CDR3 spans 13 amino acids. Per the germline V gene, CDR1 is MDHEN and CDR2 is SYDVKM. V shed 3 bases and J shed 4 bases, with 10 bases lying between them. Written as DNA, the CDR3 is TGTGCCAGCAGTTTCGAGGGGGGGTACGAGCAGTACTTC. Its protein is CASSFEGGYEQYF.

J is TRBJ1-1 and V is TRBV28; 8 nucleotides match TRBD1. The CDR3 has 15 amino acids. With 7 bases clipped from V and 3 bases from J, the junction kept 10 bases outside the gene matches. CDR1 and CDR2 (germline): MDHEN, SYDVKM. DNA for the CDR3: TGTGCCAGCAATGCAGGGGGCCCCAGTGACACTGAAGCTTTCTTT. As protein: CASNAGGPSDTEAFF.

This clonotype was seen many times. V gene TRBV3-1 combines with J gene TRBJ2-3; 8 nucleotides align to TRBD1. V shed 2 bases and J 7 bases; nucleotides not matched to a gene: 8. The V gene's germline CDR1 is LGHDT and CDR2 YNNKEL (reference sequence). The CDR3 spans 15 residues. For the CDR3, the DNA is TGTGCCAGCAGCCAACCACGGACAGGGCCATATACGCAGTATTTT. It codes for CASSQPRTGPYTQYF.

This rearrangement joins TRBV27 to TRBJ2-3, with 7 bases matching TRBD1. Per germline, CDR1 MNHEY and CDR2 SMNVEV (reference sequence). This CDR3 region has 16 residues. J lost 2 bases, V lost 5 bases, and 10 bases had no gene match. The CDR3 protein is CASSDRDSLNTDTQYF. DNA of the CDR3: TGTGCCAGCAGTGATCGGGACAGCTTAAACACAGATACGCAGTATTTT.

This clonotype was counted many times. The CDR3: CSARTGGNQPQHF. DNA for the CDR3: TGCAGTGCTCGGACAGGGGGCAATCAGCCCCAGCATTTT. The chain joins TRBV20-1 to TRBJ1-5, with 9 nucleotides matching TRBD1. V lost 5 bases, J lost 2 bases, and 1 base stayed unmatched. The CDR3 contains 13 residues. Germline CDR1 reads DFQATT; CDR2 reads SNEGSKA (reference sequence).

This clonotype was counted many times. The rearrangement uses TRBV29-1 and TRBJ2-7; unclear D gene. The CDR3 length is 13 residues. Germline CDR1 reads SQVTM; CDR2 reads ANQGSEA. Trimming cost V 0 bases and J 3 bases, with 9 bases left between them. CDR3 residues: CSVEDESYYEQYF. The CDR3 DNA reads as TGCAGCGTTGAAGATGAGTCGTACTACGAGCAGTACTTC.

The chain has TRBV7-2 and TRBJ2-5; 8 bases agree with TRBD2. The CDR3 totals 15 residues. From germline, CDR1 is SGHTA and CDR2 FQGNSA. Unmatched junction bases numbered 9, after V lost 5 bases and J lost 4 bases. CDR3 sequence: CASSPGGTRGETQYF. CDR3 nucleotides: TGTGCCAGCAGCCCGGGGGGGACTAGAGGAGAGACCCAGTACTTC.

The table lists this clonotype with many counts. The rearrangement uses TRBV27 and TRBJ2-1; 7 positions agree with TRBD2. Germline V gives CDR1 MNHEY, CDR2 SMNVEV (reference sequence). The V gene end was trimmed by 2 bases and the J gene end by 5 bases; junction bases not matched to a gene: 6. CDR3 length: 15 amino acids. CDR3 in amino acids: CASSLPSGVNNEQFF. The CDR3 region has the DNA TGTGCCAGCAGTTTACCCAGCGGGGTTAACAATGAGCAGTTCTTC.